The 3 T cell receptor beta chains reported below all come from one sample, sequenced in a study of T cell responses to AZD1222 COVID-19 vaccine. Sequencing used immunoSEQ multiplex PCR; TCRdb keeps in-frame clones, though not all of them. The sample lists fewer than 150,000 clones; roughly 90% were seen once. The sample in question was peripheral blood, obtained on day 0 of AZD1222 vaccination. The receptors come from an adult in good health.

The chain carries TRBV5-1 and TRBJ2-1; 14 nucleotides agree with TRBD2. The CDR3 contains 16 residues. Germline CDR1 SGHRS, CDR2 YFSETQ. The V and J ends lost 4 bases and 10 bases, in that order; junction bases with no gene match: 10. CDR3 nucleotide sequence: TGCGCCAGCAGCCTACTGACTAGCGGGGGGGCTCGGGAGCAGTTCTTC. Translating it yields CASSLLTSGGAREQFF.

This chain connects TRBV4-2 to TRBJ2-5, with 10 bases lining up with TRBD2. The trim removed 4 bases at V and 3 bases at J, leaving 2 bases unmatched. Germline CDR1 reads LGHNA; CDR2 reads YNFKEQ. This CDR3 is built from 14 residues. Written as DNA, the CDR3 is TGTGCCAGCAGCCTAACTAGCGGGGAAGAGACCCAGTACTTC. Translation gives CASSLTSGEETQYF.

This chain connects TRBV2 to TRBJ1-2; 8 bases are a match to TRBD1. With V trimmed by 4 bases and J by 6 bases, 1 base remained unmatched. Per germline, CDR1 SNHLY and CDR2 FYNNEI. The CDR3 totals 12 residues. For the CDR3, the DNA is TGTGCCAGCAGTGTACAGGGGGATGGCTACACCTTC. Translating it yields CASSVQGDGYTF.